This T cell receptor (beta chain) was retrieved from a study of cytomegalovirus exposure and HLA in healthy donors. About the study: Approximately 85 million unique TCRs from HLA-typed donors were held in an early release of data. Findings of the study overall: Most TCR sequences showed up rarely, but some public TCRs showed up in many donors. Altogether, some 160 TCR beta chains were recorded as cytomegalovirus-associated.

The PCR contained 60 Vbeta and 13 Jbeta primers. Only in-frame clones appear in the TCRdb table, and some are missing; sequencing was by immunoSEQ multiplex PCR. The sample shows about 190,000 clones, around 75% of them seen only once. Details on this clone: The antigen is unknown.

Although they were nominally healthy when sampled, donors likely had unrecorded immune exposures. This receptor was obtained from a woman in her 30s in good health and CMV-seropositive. Sequencing was done on a sample of PBMCs.

The CDR3 region has the DNA TGTGCCAGCAGCAGACGCGGGGAAGTCACGCAGTATTTT. It translates to CASSRRGEVTQYF. The chain is built from TRBV11-3 and TRBJ2-3, with a possible D match to TRBD2 (6 bases). Germline V gene sequence: CDR1 SGHNT, CDR2 YENEEA. V was cut by 5 bases and J by 9 bases, with 15 bases left in between. The CDR3 is 13 residues long.